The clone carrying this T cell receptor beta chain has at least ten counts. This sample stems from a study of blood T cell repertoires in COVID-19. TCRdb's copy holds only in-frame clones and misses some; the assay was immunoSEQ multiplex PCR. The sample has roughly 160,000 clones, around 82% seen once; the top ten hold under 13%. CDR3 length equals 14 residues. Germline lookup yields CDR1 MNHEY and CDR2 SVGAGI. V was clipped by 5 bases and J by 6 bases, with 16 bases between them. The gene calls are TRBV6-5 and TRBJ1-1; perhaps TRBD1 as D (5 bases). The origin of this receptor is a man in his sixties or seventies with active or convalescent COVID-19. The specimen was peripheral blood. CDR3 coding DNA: TGTGCCAGCAGTCCCCTCGGGGGGGGACCTGAAGCTTTCTTT. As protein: CASSPLGGGPEAFF.